The 31 T cell receptor beta chains presented below share a single source sample, sequenced in a study of blood T cell repertoires in COVID-19. Using immunoSEQ multiplex PCR, the repertoire was profiled, and TCRdb retains in-frame clones only, with some absent. The table has more than 65,000 clones, around 80% seen once. Sequencing was carried out using peripheral blood. The source is a woman older than 75 with active or convalescent COVID-19.

The chain has TRBV3-1 (or the pseudogene TRBV3-2) and TRBJ2-7, with D tentatively TRBD1 (6 bases). Germline V gene lookup returns CDR1 LGHDT and CDR2 YNNKEL (reference sequence). This CDR3 is 14 amino acids long. V was clipped by 5 bases and J by 2 bases, with 13 bases between them. The CDR3 nucleotides are TGTGCCAGCAGCACAAACAGGGTCCCCTACGAGCAGTACTTC. This gives the protein CASSTNRVPYEQYF.

This clone is large (0.1 to 1%) by share. The chain carries TRBV15 and TRBJ1-5; D unresolved. Germline CDR1 LNHNV, CDR2 YYDKDF (reference sequence). This CDR3 is 13 amino acids long. Trimming took off 4 bases at V and 5 bases at J, with 9 bases between the two ends. The CDR3 DNA is TGTGCCACCAGCACGTCCCCGGATCAGCCCCAGCATTTT. Its translation is CATSTSPDQPQHF.

V usage is TRBV4-1 and J usage is TRBJ2-7; 7 bases map to TRBD1. Germline loops: CDR1 MGHRA, CDR2 YSYEKL. The CDR3 consists of 16 residues. The junction had 11 bases not matched to a gene; V was cut back by 5 bases and J by 1 base. For the CDR3, the DNA is TGCGCCAGCAGCGCACTCCGGGACAGTGAGTCCTACGAGCAGTACTTC. Translation gives CASSALRDSESYEQYF.

The chain uses TRBV19 and TRBJ1-4; perhaps TRBD1 as D (6 bases). CDR3 size: 14 residues. Germline CDR1 reads LNHDA; CDR2 reads SQIVND (reference sequence). Between the trimmed V and J ends, which lost 5 bases and 8 bases, there was a span of 15 bases. Here the CDR3 DNA reads TGTGCCAGTAGTGCTTACAGGGCCAGGGAAAAACTGTTTTTT. It specifies CASSAYRAREKLFF.

V gene TRBV5-4 combines with J gene TRBJ2-1; D is perhaps TRBD2 (6 bases). V lost 6 bases to trimming and J lost 0 bases, with 13 bases between them. The CDR3 loop spans 15 amino acids. Germline V gives CDR1 SGHNT, CDR2 YYREEE (reference sequence). CDR3 DNA sequence: TGTGCCAGCACCCTCGACGGGAGCTCCTACAATGAGCAGTTCTTC. Residues: CASTLDGSSYNEQFF.

The J gene is TRBJ1-1, the V gene TRBV3-1 (or the pseudogene TRBV3-2); D is perhaps TRBD1 (5 bases). The V gene's germline CDR1 is LGHDT and CDR2 YNNKEL (reference sequence). CDR3 length: 15 amino acids. Trimming shortened V by 0 bases and J by 4 bases, and 12 bases separated the two germline ends. This chain's CDR3 is CASSQDNAGGTEAFF. CDR3 DNA: TGTGCCAGCAGCCAAGATAATGCGGGGGGCACTGAAGCTTTCTTT.

This clone showed up just once. The V gene is TRBV5-1, the J gene TRBJ2-2; maybe TRBD2 (5 bases). This CDR3 has 15 residues. V was cut by 1 base and J by 0 bases, with 7 bases left in between. CDR1 and CDR2 (germline): SGHRS, YFSETQ. The CDR3 DNA sequence: TGCGCCAGCAGCTTGAACGGGGCGAACACCGGGGAGCTGTTTTTT. Translation gives CASSLNGANTGELFF.

There are a few counts of this clone. CDR3 DNA: TGTGCCAGCAGGCCACGGGGGGCAAGCAGCAATCAGCCCCAGCATTTT. This sequence encodes CASRPRGASSNQPQHF. The chain employs TRBV28 and TRBJ1-5; the D gene is possibly TRBD1 (6 bases). The germline V and J ends were trimmed by 6 bases and 1 base, with 16 bases remaining between them. In germline, CDR1 is MDHEN, CDR2 SYDVKM. The CDR3 is 16 amino acids.

The chain carries TRBV3-1 (or the pseudogene TRBV3-2) and TRBJ2-4, with 9 nucleotides matching TRBD2. Germline trimming cut 1 base from V and 0 bases from J; bases unmatched to any gene: 4. Looked up from germline, CDR1 is LGHDT and CDR2 is YNNKEL (reference sequence). The CDR3 spans 17 residues. As DNA, the CDR3 is TGTGCCAGCAGCCAAGGACTAGCGGAGCTAGCCAAAAACATTCAGTACTTC. This gives the protein CASSQGLAELAKNIQYF.

V gene TRBV7-9 combines with J gene TRBJ2-7; D not resolved. The germline V and J ends were trimmed by 5 bases and 1 base, with 6 bases remaining between them. CDR3 length: 12 residues. Germline lookup yields CDR1 SEHNR and CDR2 FQNEAQ (reference sequence). CDR3 nucleotide sequence: TGTGCCAGCAGCCTCGGGTCCTACGAGCAGTACTTC. Its protein is CASSLGSYEQYF.

The chain couples TRBV6-6 to TRBJ1-5, with 8 bases that match TRBD1. Germline V CDR1 and CDR2: MNHNY, SVGAGI (reference sequence). The CDR3 spans 14 residues. The V and J ends lost 5 bases and 6 bases, in that order; junction bases with no gene match: 6. This chain's CDR3 is CASSHGQGGQPQHF. CDR3 DNA: TGTGCCAGCAGTCACGGACAGGGAGGTCAGCCCCAGCATTTT.

V gene TRBV19 combines with J gene TRBJ2-6; D ambiguous. V lost 3 bases to trimming and J lost 1 base, with 4 bases between them. The length of the CDR3 is 14 residues. Germline V gives CDR1 LNHDA, CDR2 SQIVND (reference sequence). In DNA, the CDR3 is TGTGCCAGTAGTATGACATCTGGGGCCAACGTCCTGACTTTC. Protein: CASSMTSGANVLTF.

The V gene is TRBV6-2 or TRBV6-3, the J gene TRBJ2-7; 13 nucleotides line up with TRBD2. Germline-derived CDR1 and CDR2 are MNHEY and SVGEGT. V was clipped by 4 bases and J by 0 bases; unmatched bases: 12. The CDR3 runs 19 residues. CDR3 DNA: TGTGCCAGCAGTTGGGTCCTTCTGGGGACTAGCGGGGTCTCCTACGAGCAGTACTTC. It translates to CASSWVLLGTSGVSYEQYF.

This clone came up once. V gene TRBV28 combines with J gene TRBJ1-1; 7 nucleotides match TRBD1. V lost 2 bases to trimming and J lost 4 bases; unmatched junction nucleotides: 4. Per the germline V gene, CDR1 is MDHEN and CDR2 is SYDVKM. The CDR3 loop spans 14 amino acids. As DNA, the CDR3 is TGTGCCAGCAGTTTAAGGGGGCTTGGCACTGAAGCTTTCTTT. Amino acids: CASSLRGLGTEAFF. Drawing the rest from reference TRBV28 and TRBJ1-1, the complete variable domain is DVKVTQSSRYLVKRTGEKVFLECVQDMDHENMFWYRQDPGLGLRLIYFSYDVKMKEKGDIPEGYSVSREKKERFSLILESASTNQTSMYLCASSLRGLGTEAFFGQGTRLTVV.

This sequence joins TRBV29-1 and TRBJ2-1, with D perhaps matching TRBD1 (5 bases). V lost 7 bases and J 1 base, leaving 11 bases between the germline ends. The germline gives CDR1 SQVTM, CDR2 ANQGSEA. The CDR3 covers 13 residues. CDR3 bases: TGCAGCGCCCAGGGTATATCCTACAATGAGCAGTTCTTC. It encodes CSAQGISYNEQFF.

This chain joins TRBV6-2 or TRBV6-3 and TRBJ2-5, with 8 bases that match TRBD2. Germline CDR1 is MNHEY and CDR2 is SVGEGT. The J segment lost 1 base and the V segment lost 1 base, leaving 5 bases of the junction unmatched. The CDR3 loop spans 16 amino acids. CDR3 bases: TGTGCCAGCAGTTACTTACGCGGGGGGATCCAAGAGACCCAGTACTTC. It yields the protein CASSYLRGGIQETQYF.

CDR3 sequence: CASSLAARTASEQFF. The CDR3, as DNA: TGTGCCAGCAGCTTAGCCGCCCGGACAGCAAGTGAGCAGTTCTTC. The V and J genes are TRBV7-9 and TRBJ2-1; maybe TRBD1 (6 bases). CDR1 and CDR2 (germline): SEHNR, FQNEAQ (reference sequence). This CDR3 region has 15 residues. V was trimmed by 0 bases and J by 9 bases, leaving 15 bases between them. Using reference TRBV7-9 and TRBJ2-1 for the parts outside the CDR3, the full variable domain is DTGVSQNPRHKITKRGQNVTFRCDPISEHNRLYWYRQTLGQGPEFLTYFQNEAQLEKSRLLSDRFSAERPKGSFSTLEIQRTEQGDSAMYLCASSLAARTASEQFFGPGTRLTVL.

This chain links TRBV24-1 with TRBJ2-1, with 8 bases matching TRBD1. Germline trimming cut 3 bases from V and 7 bases from J; bases unmatched to any gene: 7. CDR1 and CDR2 (germline): KGHDR, SFDVKD. The CDR3 has 15 amino acids. CDR3: CATSDPGTGANEQFF. In DNA, the CDR3 is TGTGCCACCAGTGATCCCGGGACAGGAGCTAATGAGCAGTTCTTC.

This rearrangement joins TRBV15 to TRBJ2-3, with TRBD2 identical over 7 bases. The CDR3 totals 17 residues. Germline V gene lookup returns CDR1 LNHNV and CDR2 YYDKDF (reference sequence). V trimming: 1 base; J trimming: 2 bases; junction bases outside the gene matches: 9. The DNA of the CDR3 is TGTGCCACCAGCAGAGTGAAGTGGGGGGGGTACACAGATACGCAGTATTTT. This codes for CATSRVKWGGYTDTQYF.

The table lists this clone with a count of one. This chain joins TRBV4-1 and TRBJ1-2; 7 nucleotides agree with TRBD1. V shed 3 bases and J 3 bases; nucleotides not matched to a gene: 13. The CDR3 has 17 amino acids. Per the germline V gene, CDR1 is MGHRA and CDR2 is YSYEKL. The chain's CDR3 is CASSQTNPGTADYGYTF. The DNA for the CDR3 is TGCGCCAGCAGCCAGACAAACCCCGGGACAGCCGACTATGGCTACACCTTC.

The chain carries TRBV15 and TRBJ1-6; D ambiguous. Germline V lookup: CDR1 LNHNV, CDR2 YYDKDF (reference sequence). This CDR3 contains 16 residues. Between the trimmed V and J ends, which lost 1 base and 2 bases, there was a span of 9 bases. The CDR3: CATSRAEGPYNSPLHF. DNA for the CDR3: TGTGCCACCAGCAGAGCGGAGGGCCCCTATAATTCACCCCTCCACTTT.

The chain joins TRBV7-8 to TRBJ2-6; 9 positions match TRBD1. Trimming removed 5 bases from V and 2 bases from J; junction bases left unmatched: 7. Germline V gene data show CDR1 as SGHVS and CDR2 as FQNEAQ. This CDR3 comprises 17 residues. The DNA for the CDR3 is TGTGCCAGCAGCCGGGACAGGGTGGGCACTGGGGCCAACGTCCTGACTTTC. It specifies CASSRDRVGTGANVLTF.

The gene calls are TRBV30 and TRBJ1-4; D is uncertain. The CDR3 covers 14 residues. V was cut by 3 bases and J by 5 bases, with 13 bases left in between. Germline CDR1 is GTSNPN and CDR2 is SVGIG (reference sequence). The DNA of the CDR3 is TGTGCCTGGAGCGAGGGAGGAGGGAATGAAAAACTGTTTTTT. Its translation: CAWSEGGGNEKLFF.

The genes are TRBV2 and TRBJ2-5; the D gene is possibly TRBD1 (5 bases). Trimming cost V 1 base and J 1 base, with 13 bases left between them. The germline V gene encodes CDR1 SNHLY and CDR2 FYNNEI. CDR3 length equals 16 residues. CDR3 coding DNA: TGTGCCAGCAGTGAAGGAAATGGCAGGGTCCAAGAGACCCAGTACTTC. Amino acid sequence: CASSEGNGRVQETQYF.

The gene calls are TRBV3-1 (or the pseudogene TRBV3-2) and TRBJ1-4; perhaps TRBD1 as D (5 bases). The V gene lost 3 bases and the J gene lost 12 bases, with 20 bases spanning the gap. CDR1 and CDR2 (germline): LGHDT, YNNKEL (reference sequence). The CDR3 runs to 15 residues. The CDR3 DNA sequence: TGTGCCAGCAGCCAGGAGACAGCGATCGGAGGGGAACTGTTTTTT. The encoded protein is CASSQETAIGGELFF.

The rearrangement uses TRBV6-2 or TRBV6-3 and TRBJ1-1; 7 nucleotides agree with TRBD1. J lost 7 bases, V lost 6 bases, and 8 bases had no gene match. The V gene's germline CDR1 is MNHEY and CDR2 SVGEGT. The CDR3 covers 13 residues. Here the CDR3 reads CASSAPQGLEAFF. In DNA form, the CDR3 reads TGTGCCAGCAGCGCACCACAGGGGCTTGAAGCTTTCTTT.

This chain joins TRBV5-1 and TRBJ1-3; no reliable D call. This CDR3 contains 15 residues. Trimming took 2 bases from V and 6 from J, leaving 15 bases between them. CDR1 is SGHRS, CDR2 YFSETQ, per germline. CDR3 protein: CASSLSGWRENTIYF. The DNA for the CDR3 is TGCGCCAGCAGCTTATCAGGCTGGAGGGAAAACACCATATATTTT.

The chain uses TRBV7-2 and TRBJ2-5; 9 bases align to TRBD1. The ends lost 5 bases at V and 4 bases at J; junction bases unmatched: 5. CDR1 is SGHTA and CDR2 is FQGNSA in the germline V gene. There are 14 residues in the CDR3. CDR3 in amino acids: CASSPTGGGETQYF. CDR3 DNA: TGTGCCAGCAGCCCGACAGGGGGGGGAGAGACCCAGTACTTC.

This rearrangement joins TRBV4-3 to TRBJ2-6; D may be TRBD1 (6 bases). Germline loops: CDR1 LGHNA, CDR2 YSLEER. Trimming left V 6 bases short and J 0 bases short, with 9 bases between. CDR3 length: 15 residues. The CDR3 sequence is CASSSRGSGANVLTF. The CDR3 DNA reads as TGCGCCAGCAGTAGCAGGGGCTCTGGGGCCAACGTCCTGACTTTC.

This chain connects TRBV29-1 to TRBJ2-4; perhaps TRBD2 as D (6 bases). Germline values: CDR1 SQVTM, CDR2 ANQGSEA. The ends were cut back, 4 bases at V and 0 bases at J, with 13 bases in the middle. The CDR3 has 15 amino acids. CDR3 in DNA: TGCAGCGTTGCGGTGGGACTCCTAGCCAAAAACATTCAGTACTTC. This encodes CSVAVGLLAKNIQYF.

The chain employs TRBV10-3 and TRBJ2-1, with TRBD1 matching over 7 bases. The CDR3 extends over 13 amino acids. Germline values: CDR1 ENHRY, CDR2 SYGVKD. Germline trimming cut 10 bases from V and 4 bases from J; bases unmatched to any gene: 7. CDR3 in DNA: TGTGCCACTGGACAGGCGGGTTACAATGAGCAGTTCTTC. Translated, it gives CATGQAGYNEQFF.